This TCR beta chain was recorded in a study of cytomegalovirus exposure and HLA in healthy donors. Overall study results and limits: Looking again later, the authors saw that most CMV-associated TCR beta chains seemed HLA-restricted. The productive fraction for most TCR beta V segments was about 90% or about 30% in an earlier analysis. There were a few CMV-associated chains whose specificity for CMV antigens was confirmed in vitro.

In regard to this clone: What it binds is not known.

The junction had 3 bases not matched to a gene; V was cut back by 5 bases and J by 0 bases. Per germline, CDR1 KGHSH and CDR2 LQKENI. CDR3 length equals 16 residues. The PCR used 60 Vbeta and 13 Jbeta primers. TCRdb's copy holds only in-frame clones and misses some; the assay was immunoSEQ multiplex PCR. Among about 160,000 clones, 82% were seen once, and the ten largest hold around 10%. Sample: PBMCs. The sequence was obtained from a middle-aged man in good health and CMV-seropositive. The chain uses TRBV18 and TRBJ2-3; 12 nucleotides agree with TRBD2. Here the CDR3 reads CASSRGTSGSTDTQYF. In DNA, the CDR3 is TGTGCCAGCTCAAGAGGGACTAGCGGGAGCACAGATACGCAGTATTTT. The full variable domain, completed using reference TRBV18 and TRBJ2-3, is NAGVMQNPRHLVRRRGQEARLRCSPMKGHSHVYWYRQLPEEGLKFMVYLQKENIIDESGMPKERFSAEFPKEGPSILRIQQVVRGDSAAYFCASSRGTSGSTDTQYFGPGTRLTVL.